The 7 T cell receptor beta chains below all came from one sample that was sequenced in a study of T cells after yellow fever vaccination. MiXCR was run by TCRdb on the 5' RACE reads, yielding one entry per CDR3 protein. The table shows approximately 330,000 distinct CDR3 sequences, with 12% occurring only once. The sample consisted of CD4+ T cells sorted from PBMCs, taken 15 days after the yellow fever booster vaccination. These receptors were taken from a man between 18 and 29 years old who received the YFV17D yellow fever vaccine.

CDR3 nucleotide sequence: TGTGCCAGCAGTTTTCTCACAGACTATGGCTACACCTTC. Translation gives CASSFLTDYGYTF. V is TRBV12-3 or TRBV12-4 and J is TRBJ1-2; no firm D call. The CDR3 contains 13 residues. V lost 3 bases and J 3 bases, leaving 8 bases between the germline ends.

The gene calls are TRBV5-1 and TRBJ1-2, with TRBD1 matching over 12 bases. The V gene's germline CDR1 is SGHRS and CDR2 YFSETQ. This CDR3 contains 14 residues. Losses at the gene ends were 4 bases for V and 7 bases for J; bases not matched to a gene: 5. The CDR3 DNA reads TGCGCCAGCAGCGAGGGACAGGGGGCGCGTGGCTACACCTTC. It translates to CASSEGQGARGYTF.

The sample holds a few counts of this clonotype. The gene calls are TRBV5-1 and TRBJ2-5; TRBD2 matches at 11 bases. V was pared by 4 bases and J by 5 bases, with 7 bases of the junction left unmatched. Germline loops: CDR1 SGHRS, CDR2 YFSETQ. The CDR3 contains 15 residues. The CDR3 reads CASSVASGGPETQYF. The CDR3 nucleotides read TGCGCCAGCAGCGTTGCTAGCGGGGGGCCGGAGACCCAGTACTTC.

The chain combines TRBV5-1 with TRBJ1-2; tentatively, D is TRBD1 (5 bases). This CDR3 region has 15 residues. V dropped 0 bases and J dropped 0 bases, with 9 bases sitting between them. CDR1 and CDR2 from the germline V gene are SGHRS and YFSETQ. The CDR3 DNA is TGCGCCAGCAGCTTGGGGATAGGGGCTAACTATGGCTACACCTTC. It encodes CASSLGIGANYGYTF.

This clonotype has just a few counts. The chain couples TRBV27 to TRBJ2-3; weak D call: TRBD2 (5 bases). Germline CDR1 and CDR2: MNHEY and SMNVEV (reference sequence). V was trimmed by 3 bases and J by 4 bases, leaving 14 bases between them. The CDR3 covers 15 residues. The CDR3 DNA sequence: TGTGCCAGCAGTTTCTCGAGTGGCGGGCCAGATACGCAGTATTTT. Translating gives CASSFSSGGPDTQYF.

This clonotype was observed a handful of times. The chain combines TRBV6-2 or TRBV6-3 with TRBJ2-5, with D perhaps matching TRBD1 (5 bases). Germline loops: CDR1 MNHEY, CDR2 SVGEGT. This CDR3 has 12 amino acids. V lost 8 bases and J 5 bases, leaving 12 bases between the germline ends. CDR3 sequence: CASGFSGETQYF. The CDR3 DNA follows: TGTGCCAGCGGGTTTTCAGGGGAGACCCAGTACTTC.

The V and J genes are TRBV28 and TRBJ1-5; 8 nucleotides agree with TRBD1. With V trimmed by 7 bases and J by 7 bases, 6 bases remained unmatched. In germline, CDR1 is MDHEN, CDR2 SYDVKM. The CDR3 has 13 residues. The CDR3 here is CASIGDRRQPQHF. DNA of the CDR3: TGTGCCAGCATCGGGGACAGGAGACAGCCCCAGCATTTT.